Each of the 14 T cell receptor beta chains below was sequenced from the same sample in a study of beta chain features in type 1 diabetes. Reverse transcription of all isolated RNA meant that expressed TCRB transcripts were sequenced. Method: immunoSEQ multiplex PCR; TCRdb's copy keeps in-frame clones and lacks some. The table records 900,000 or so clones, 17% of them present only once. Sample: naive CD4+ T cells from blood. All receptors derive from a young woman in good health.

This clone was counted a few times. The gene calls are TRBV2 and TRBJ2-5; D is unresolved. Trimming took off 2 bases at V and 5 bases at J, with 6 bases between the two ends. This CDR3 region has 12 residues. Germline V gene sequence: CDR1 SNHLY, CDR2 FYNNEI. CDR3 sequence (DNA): TGTGCCAGCAGTGAAACCGTGGAGACCCAGTACTTC. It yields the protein CASSETVETQYF.

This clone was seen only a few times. This CDR3 reads CSGLSRNEQFF. The CDR3 DNA sequence: TGCAGTGGACTATCACGCAATGAGCAGTTCTTC. The chain recombines TRBV20-1 with TRBJ2-1, with TRBD2 as a possible D gene (5 bases). This CDR3 has 11 residues. Germline loops: CDR1 DFQATT, CDR2 SNEGSKA (reference sequence). V was shortened by 7 bases and J by 6 bases, with 10 bases between the two germline ends.

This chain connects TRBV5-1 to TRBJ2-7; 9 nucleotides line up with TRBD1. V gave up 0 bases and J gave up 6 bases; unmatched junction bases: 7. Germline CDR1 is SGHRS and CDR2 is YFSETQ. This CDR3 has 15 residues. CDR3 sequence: CASSLGQGGVGEQYF. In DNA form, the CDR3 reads TGCGCCAGCAGCTTGGGACAGGGGGGTGTAGGCGAGCAGTACTTC.

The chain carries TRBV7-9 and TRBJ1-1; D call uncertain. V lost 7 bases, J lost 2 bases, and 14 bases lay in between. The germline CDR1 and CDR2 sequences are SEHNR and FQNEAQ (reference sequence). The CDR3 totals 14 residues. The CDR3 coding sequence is TGTGCCAGCAACCGGTTGGCAAGAAACACTGAAGCTTTCTTT. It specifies CASNRLARNTEAFF.

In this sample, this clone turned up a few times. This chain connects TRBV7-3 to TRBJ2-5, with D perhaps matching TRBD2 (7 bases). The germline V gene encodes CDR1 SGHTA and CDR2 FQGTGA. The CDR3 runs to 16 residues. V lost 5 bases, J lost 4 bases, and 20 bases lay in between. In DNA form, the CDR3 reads TGTGCCAGCAGCCCCGGGGGGCTGGGTGGGGGAGAGACCCAGTACTTC. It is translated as CASSPGGLGGGETQYF.

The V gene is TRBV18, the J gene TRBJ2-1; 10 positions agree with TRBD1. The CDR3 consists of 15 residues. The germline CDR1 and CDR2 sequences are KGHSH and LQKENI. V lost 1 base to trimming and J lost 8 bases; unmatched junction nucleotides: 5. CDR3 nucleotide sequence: TGTGCCAGCTCACCACGGACAGGGGGGAGCGATGAGCAGTTCTTC. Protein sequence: CASSPRTGGSDEQFF.

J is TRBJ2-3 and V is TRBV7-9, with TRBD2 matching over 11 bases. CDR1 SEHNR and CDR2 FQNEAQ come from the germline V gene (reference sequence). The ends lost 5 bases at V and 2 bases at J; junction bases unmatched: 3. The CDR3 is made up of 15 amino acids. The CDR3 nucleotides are TGTGCCAGCAGCCGGGGACTAGCGGACACAGATACGCAGTATTTT. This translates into CASSRGLADTDTQYF.

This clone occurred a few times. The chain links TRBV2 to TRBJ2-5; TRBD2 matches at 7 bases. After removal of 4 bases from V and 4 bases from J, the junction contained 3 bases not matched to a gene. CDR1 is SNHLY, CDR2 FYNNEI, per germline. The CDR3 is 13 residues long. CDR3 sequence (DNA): TGTGCCAGCAGTGCGTTAGCGGGAGAGACCCAGTACTTC. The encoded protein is CASSALAGETQYF. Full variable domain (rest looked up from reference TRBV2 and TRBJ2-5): EPEVTQTPSHQVTQMGQEVILRCVPISNHLYFYWYRQILGQKVEFLVSFYNNEISEKSEIFDDQFSVERPDGSNFTLKIRSTKLEDSAMYFCASSALAGETQYFGPGTRLLVL.

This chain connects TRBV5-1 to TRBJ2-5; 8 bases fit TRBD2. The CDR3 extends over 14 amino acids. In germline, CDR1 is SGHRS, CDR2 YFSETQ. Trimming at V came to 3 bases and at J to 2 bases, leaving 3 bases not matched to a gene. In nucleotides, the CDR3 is TGCGCCAGCAGCTCCGGGACTAGACAAGAGACCCAGTACTTC. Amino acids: CASSSGTRQETQYF.

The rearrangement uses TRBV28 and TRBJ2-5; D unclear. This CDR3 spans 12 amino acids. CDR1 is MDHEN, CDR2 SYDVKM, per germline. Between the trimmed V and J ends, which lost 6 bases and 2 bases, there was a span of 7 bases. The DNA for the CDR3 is TGTGCCAGCAGATGGACGCAAGAGACCCAGTACTTC. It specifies CASRWTQETQYF.

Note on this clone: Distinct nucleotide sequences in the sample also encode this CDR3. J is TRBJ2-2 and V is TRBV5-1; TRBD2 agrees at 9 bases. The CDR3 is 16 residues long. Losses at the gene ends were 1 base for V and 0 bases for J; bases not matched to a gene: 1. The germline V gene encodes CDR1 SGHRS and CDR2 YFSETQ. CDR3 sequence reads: CASSLLAGANTGELFF. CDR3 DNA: TGCGCCAGCAGCTTGTTAGCGGGAGCGAACACCGGGGAGCTGTTTTTT.

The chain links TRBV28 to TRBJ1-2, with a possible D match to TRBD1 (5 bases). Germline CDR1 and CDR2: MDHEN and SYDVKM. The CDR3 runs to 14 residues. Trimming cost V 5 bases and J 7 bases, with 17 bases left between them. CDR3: CASSPGTTAGGYTF. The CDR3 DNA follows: TGTGCCAGCAGTCCTGGGACTACAGCTGGTGGCTACACCTTC.

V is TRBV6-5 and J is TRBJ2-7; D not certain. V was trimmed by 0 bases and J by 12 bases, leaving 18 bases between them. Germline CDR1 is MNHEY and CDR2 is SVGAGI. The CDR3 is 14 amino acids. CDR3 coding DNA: TGTGCCAGCAGTTACTCGATCGGCTTCTACTTTATGTACTTC. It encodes CASSYSIGFYFMYF.

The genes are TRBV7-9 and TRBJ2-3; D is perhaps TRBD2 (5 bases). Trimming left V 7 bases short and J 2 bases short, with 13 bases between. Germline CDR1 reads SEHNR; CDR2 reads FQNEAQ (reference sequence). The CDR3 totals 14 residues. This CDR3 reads CASTPRLFTDTQYF. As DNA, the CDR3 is TGTGCCAGCACCCCCCGACTATTCACAGATACGCAGTATTTT.